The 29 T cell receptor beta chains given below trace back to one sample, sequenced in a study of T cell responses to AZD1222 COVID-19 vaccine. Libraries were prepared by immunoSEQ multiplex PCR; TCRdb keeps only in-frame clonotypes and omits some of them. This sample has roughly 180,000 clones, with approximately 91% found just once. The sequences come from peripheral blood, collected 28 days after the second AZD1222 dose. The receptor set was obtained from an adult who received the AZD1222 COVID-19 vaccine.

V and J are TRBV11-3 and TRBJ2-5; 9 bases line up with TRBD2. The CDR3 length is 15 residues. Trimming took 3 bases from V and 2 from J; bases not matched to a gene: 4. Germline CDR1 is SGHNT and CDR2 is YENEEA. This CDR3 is CASSFRSGGQETQYF. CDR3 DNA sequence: TGTGCCAGCAGCTTCAGGAGCGGGGGGCAAGAGACCCAGTACTTC.

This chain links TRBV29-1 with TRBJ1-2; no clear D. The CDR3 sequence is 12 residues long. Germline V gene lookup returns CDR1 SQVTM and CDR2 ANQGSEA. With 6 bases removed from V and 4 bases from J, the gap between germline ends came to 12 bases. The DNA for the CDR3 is TGCAGCGTGGGTGACGGACTCTATGGCTACACCTTC. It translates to CSVGDGLYGYTF.

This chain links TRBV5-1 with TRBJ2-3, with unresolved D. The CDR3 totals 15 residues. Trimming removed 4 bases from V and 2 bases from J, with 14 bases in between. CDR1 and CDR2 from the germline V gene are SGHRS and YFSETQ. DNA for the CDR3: TGCGCCAGCAGCCTGTGGGGTGGCACCACAGATACGCAGTATTTT. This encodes CASSLWGGTTDTQYF. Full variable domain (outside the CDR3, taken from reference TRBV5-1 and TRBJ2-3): KAGVTQTPRYLIKTRGQQVTLSCSPISGHRSVSWYQQTPGQGLQFLFEYFSETQRNKGNFPGRFSGRQFSNSRSEMNVSTLELGDSALYLCASSLWGGTTDTQYFGPGTRLTVL.

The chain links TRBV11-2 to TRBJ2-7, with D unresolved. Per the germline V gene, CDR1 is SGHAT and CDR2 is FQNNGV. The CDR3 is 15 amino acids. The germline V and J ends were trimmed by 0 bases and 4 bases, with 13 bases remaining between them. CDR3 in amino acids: CASSLEATSSYEQYF. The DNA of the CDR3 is TGTGCCAGCAGCTTAGAGGCCACTTCTAGTTACGAGCAGTACTTC.

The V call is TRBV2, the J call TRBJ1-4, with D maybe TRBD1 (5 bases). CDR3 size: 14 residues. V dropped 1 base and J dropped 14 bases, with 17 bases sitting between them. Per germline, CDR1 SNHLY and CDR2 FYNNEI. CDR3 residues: CASSEGRARLALFF. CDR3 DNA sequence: TGTGCCAGCAGTGAAGGCAGGGCAAGGTTAGCGCTGTTTTTT.

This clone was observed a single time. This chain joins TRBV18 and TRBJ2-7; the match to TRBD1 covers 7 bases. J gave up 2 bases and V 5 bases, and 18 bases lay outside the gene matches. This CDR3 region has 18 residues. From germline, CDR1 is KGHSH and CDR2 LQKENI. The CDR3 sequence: CASSEDRARPGSPYEQYF. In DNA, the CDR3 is TGTGCCAGCTCAGAAGACAGGGCGCGTCCAGGTTCTCCCTACGAGCAGTACTTC.

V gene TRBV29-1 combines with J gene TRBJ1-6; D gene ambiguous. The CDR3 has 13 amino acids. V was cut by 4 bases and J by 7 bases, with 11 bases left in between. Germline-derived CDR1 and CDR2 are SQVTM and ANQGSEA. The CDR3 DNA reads TGCAGCGTTGCGGTGGCGGCCAATTCACCCCTCCACTTT. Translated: CSVAVAANSPLHF.

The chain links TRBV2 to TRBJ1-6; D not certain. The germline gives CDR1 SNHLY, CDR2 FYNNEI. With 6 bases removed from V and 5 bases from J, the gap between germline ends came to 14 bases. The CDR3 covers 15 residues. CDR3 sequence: CASRPRDVDNSPLHF. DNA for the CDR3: TGTGCCAGCAGACCCCGTGACGTGGATAATTCACCCCTCCACTTT.

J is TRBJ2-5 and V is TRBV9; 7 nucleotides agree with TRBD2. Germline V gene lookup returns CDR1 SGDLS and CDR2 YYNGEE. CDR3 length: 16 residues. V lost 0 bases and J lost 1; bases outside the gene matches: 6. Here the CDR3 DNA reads TGTGCCAGCAGCGTAGGCAGCGGGACTTTCCAAGAGACCCAGTACTTC. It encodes CASSVGSGTFQETQYF.

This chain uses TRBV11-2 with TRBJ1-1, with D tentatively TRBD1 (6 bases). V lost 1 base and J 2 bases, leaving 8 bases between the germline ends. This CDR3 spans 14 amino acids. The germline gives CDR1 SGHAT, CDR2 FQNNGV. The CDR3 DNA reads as TGTGCCAGCAGCTTAGGGGGACACAACACTGAAGCTTTCTTT. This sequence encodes CASSLGGHNTEAFF.

The DNA of the CDR3 is TGTGCCAGCAGCTTGCAGCTGAGTAGCTATGGCTACACCTTC. This translates into CASSLQLSSYGYTF. This sequence joins TRBV5-5 and TRBJ1-2; D unclear. Germline CDR1 SGHKS, CDR2 YYEKEE (reference sequence). V was clipped by 1 base and J by 4 bases, with 11 bases between them. The CDR3 sequence is 14 residues long.

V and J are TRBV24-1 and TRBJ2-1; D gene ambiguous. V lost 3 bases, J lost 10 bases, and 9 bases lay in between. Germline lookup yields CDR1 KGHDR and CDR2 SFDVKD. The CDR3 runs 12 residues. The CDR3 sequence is CATSDIGREQFF. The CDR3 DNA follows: TGTGCCACCAGTGATATTGGGCGGGAGCAGTTCTTC.

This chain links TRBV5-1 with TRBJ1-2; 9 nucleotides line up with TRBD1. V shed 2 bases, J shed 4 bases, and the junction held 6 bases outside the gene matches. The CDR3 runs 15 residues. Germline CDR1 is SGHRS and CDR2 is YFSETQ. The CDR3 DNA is TGCGCCAGCAGCTTCCTTCCGGGACAGGGCTATGGCTACACCTTC. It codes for CASSFLPGQGYGYTF.

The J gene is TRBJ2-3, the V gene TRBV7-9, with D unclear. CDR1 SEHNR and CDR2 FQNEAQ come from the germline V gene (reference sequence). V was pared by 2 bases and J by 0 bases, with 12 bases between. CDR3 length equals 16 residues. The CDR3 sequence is CASSLRATRSTDTQYF. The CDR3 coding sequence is TGTGCCAGCAGCTTAAGGGCTACAAGAAGCACAGATACGCAGTATTTT.

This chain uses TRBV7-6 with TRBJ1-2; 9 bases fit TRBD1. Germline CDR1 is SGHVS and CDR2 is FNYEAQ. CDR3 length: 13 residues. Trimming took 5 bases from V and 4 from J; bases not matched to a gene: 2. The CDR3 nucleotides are TGTGCCAGCAGCCCGGACAGGGGCTATGGCTACACCTTC. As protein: CASSPDRGYGYTF.

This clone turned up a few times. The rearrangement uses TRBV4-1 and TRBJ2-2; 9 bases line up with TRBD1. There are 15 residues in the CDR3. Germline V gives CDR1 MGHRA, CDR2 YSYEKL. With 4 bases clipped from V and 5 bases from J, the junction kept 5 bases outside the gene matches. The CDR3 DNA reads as TGCGCCAGCAGCCGCAGGGACAGGGAGACCGGGGAGCTGTTTTTT. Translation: CASSRRDRETGELFF.

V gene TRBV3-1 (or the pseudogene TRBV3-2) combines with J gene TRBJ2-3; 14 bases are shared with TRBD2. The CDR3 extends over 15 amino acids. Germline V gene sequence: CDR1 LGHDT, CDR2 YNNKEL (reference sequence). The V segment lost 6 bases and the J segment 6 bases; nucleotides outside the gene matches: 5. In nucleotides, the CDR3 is TGTGCCAGCAGGACTAGCGGGGGGGCCCGGGATACGCAGTATTTT. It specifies CASRTSGGARDTQYF.

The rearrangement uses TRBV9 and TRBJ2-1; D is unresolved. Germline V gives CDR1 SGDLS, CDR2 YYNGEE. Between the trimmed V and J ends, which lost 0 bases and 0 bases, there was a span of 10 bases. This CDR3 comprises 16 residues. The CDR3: CASSVDWGSSYNEQFF. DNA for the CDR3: TGTGCCAGCAGCGTAGATTGGGGTAGCTCCTACAATGAGCAGTTCTTC. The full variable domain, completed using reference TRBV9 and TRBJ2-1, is DSGVTQTPKHLITATGQRVTLRCSPRSGDLSVYWYQQSLDQGLQFLIQYYNGEERAKGNILERFSAQQFPDLHSELNLSSLELGDSALYFCASSVDWGSSYNEQFFGPGTRLTVL.

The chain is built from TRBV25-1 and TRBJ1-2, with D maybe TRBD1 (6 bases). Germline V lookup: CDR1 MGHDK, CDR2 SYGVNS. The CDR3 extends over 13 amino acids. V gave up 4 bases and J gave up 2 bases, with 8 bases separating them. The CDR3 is CASSATGNYGYTF. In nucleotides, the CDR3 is TGTGCCAGCAGTGCGACAGGAAACTATGGCTACACCTTC.

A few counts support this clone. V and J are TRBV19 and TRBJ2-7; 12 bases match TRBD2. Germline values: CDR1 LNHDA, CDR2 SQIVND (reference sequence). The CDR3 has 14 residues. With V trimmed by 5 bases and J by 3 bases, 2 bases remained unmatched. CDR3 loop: CASSGLAGSYEQYF. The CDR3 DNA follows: TGTGCCAGTAGTGGACTAGCGGGGAGCTACGAGCAGTACTTC.

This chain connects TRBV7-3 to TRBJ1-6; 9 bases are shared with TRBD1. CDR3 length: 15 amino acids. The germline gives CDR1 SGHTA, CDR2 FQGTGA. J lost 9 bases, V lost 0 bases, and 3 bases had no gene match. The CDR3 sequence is CASSLTPDRGSPLHF. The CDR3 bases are TGTGCCAGCAGCTTAACTCCGGACAGGGGTTCACCCCTCCACTTT.

CDR3 sequence (DNA): TGTGCCAGCAGTTACTCGGCATTTTCCTACGAGCAGTACTTC. It encodes CASSYSAFSYEQYF. The rearrangement joins TRBV6-6 to TRBJ2-7; no firm D call. V dropped 0 bases and J dropped 1 base, with 7 bases sitting between them. This CDR3 contains 14 residues. CDR1 and CDR2 from the germline V gene are MNHNY and SVGAGI (reference sequence).

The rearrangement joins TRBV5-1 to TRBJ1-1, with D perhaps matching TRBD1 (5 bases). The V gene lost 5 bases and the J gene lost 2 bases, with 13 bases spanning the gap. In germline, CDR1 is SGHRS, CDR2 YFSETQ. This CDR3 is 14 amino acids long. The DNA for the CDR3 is TGCGCCAGCAGGGGGGGACGGTATAACACTGAAGCTTTCTTT. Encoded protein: CASRGGRYNTEAFF. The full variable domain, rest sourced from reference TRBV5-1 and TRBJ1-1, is KAGVTQTPRYLIKTRGQQVTLSCSPISGHRSVSWYQQTPGQGLQFLFEYFSETQRNKGNFPGRFSGRQFSNSRSEMNVSTLELGDSALYLCASRGGRYNTEAFFGQGTRLTVV.

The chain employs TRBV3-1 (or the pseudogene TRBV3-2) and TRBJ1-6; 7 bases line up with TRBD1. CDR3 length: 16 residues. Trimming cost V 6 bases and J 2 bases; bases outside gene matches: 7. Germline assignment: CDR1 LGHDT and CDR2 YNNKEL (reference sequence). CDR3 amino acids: CASSPRGGAYNSPLHF. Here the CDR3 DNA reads TGTGCCAGCAGTCCCAGGGGGGGGGCCTATAATTCACCCCTCCACTTT.

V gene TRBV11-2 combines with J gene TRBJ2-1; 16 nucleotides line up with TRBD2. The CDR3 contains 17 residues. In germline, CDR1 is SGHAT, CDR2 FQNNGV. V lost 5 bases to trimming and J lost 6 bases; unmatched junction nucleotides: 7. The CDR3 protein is CASSRRGTSGGANEQFF. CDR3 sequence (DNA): TGTGCCAGCAGCCGGAGAGGGACTAGCGGGGGGGCCAATGAGCAGTTCTTC.

For the CDR3, the DNA is TGTGCCAGCAGACCGAGCGGGGGGCATGGTACGCAGTATTTT. Translating gives CASRPSGGHGTQYF. This chain connects TRBV19 to TRBJ2-3, with TRBD2 matching over 9 bases. Looked up from germline, CDR1 is LNHDA and CDR2 is SQIVND (reference sequence). CDR3 size: 14 residues. Losses at the gene ends were 9 bases for V and 8 bases for J; bases not matched to a gene: 12.

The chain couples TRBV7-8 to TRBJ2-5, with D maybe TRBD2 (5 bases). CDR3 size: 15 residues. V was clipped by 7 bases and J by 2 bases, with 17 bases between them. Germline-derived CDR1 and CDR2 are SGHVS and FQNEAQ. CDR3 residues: CASIETGWVQETQYF. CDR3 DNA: TGTGCCAGCATCGAAACGGGGTGGGTTCAAGAGACCCAGTACTTC.

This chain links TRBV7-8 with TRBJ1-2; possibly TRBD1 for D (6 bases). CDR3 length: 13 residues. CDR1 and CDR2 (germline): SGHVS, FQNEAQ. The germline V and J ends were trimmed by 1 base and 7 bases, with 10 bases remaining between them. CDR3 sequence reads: CASSLVQGGGYTF. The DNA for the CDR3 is TGTGCCAGCAGCTTAGTACAGGGTGGTGGCTACACCTTC.

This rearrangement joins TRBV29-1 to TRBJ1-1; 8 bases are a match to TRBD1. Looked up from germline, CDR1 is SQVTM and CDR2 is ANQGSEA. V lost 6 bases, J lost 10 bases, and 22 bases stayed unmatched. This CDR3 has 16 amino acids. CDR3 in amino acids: CSVGKNRQGMEWGAFF. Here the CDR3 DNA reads TGCAGCGTAGGAAAAAACCGACAGGGGATGGAGTGGGGAGCTTTCTTT.